The T cell receptor beta chain under discussion was sequenced for a study of T cell responses to AZD1222 COVID-19 vaccine. Study at large: Whether given at about 4 or about 12 weeks, second doses were pooled.

Trimming stripped 6 bases from V and 8 bases from J, with 14 bases between. Per germline, CDR1 SGHVS and CDR2 FQNEAQ. This CDR3 comprises 14 residues. TCRdb keeps only in-frame clones here, not all; method: immunoSEQ multiplex PCR. Of roughly 100,000 clones detected, approximately 88% appear once; the ten largest clones hold 2% to 3%. As regards this clone: The antigen remains unidentified.

Study results and caveats: Clonal diversity was possibly underestimated; the donors were predominantly white British and more often female. CD4 TCRs covered the whole spike, strongest at regions 160-218 and 743-854. Only 5 or 6 individuals given AZD1222 were seropositive at baseline.

The input for sequencing was peripheral blood, taken on day 0 of AZD1222 vaccination. The J gene is TRBJ1-6, the V gene TRBV7-8; no reliable D call. This TCR was sampled from an adult in good health. For the CDR3, the DNA is TGTGCCAGCAGACGGGGAGGTGGCGATTCACCCCTCCACTTT. Its protein is CASRRGGGDSPLHF. The complete variable domain, with remaining parts taken from reference TRBV7-8 and TRBJ1-6, reads GAGVSQSPRYKVAKRGQDVALRCDPISGHVSLFWYQQALGQGPEFLTYFQNEAQLDKSGLPSDRFFAERPEGSVSTLKIQRTQQEDSAVYLCASRRGGGDSPLHFGNGTRLTVT.